The 16 T cell receptor beta chains given below trace back to one sample, sequenced in a study of identical twins. TCRdb independently ran MiXCR on the 5' RACE reads; one entry per CDR3 protein. The repertoire holds some 250,000 distinct CDR3 sequences, with about 6.7% as singletons. This same sample was also taken into another study, of T cells expressing NK-cell markers.

Input material: CD8+ T cells sorted from blood. Receptors were obtained from a woman aged 18 to 35 in good health.

This clonotype came up many times. The V and J genes are TRBV7-9 and TRBJ2-3; a weak D match, TRBD2 (5 bases). The germline V and J ends were trimmed by 2 bases and 0 bases, with 9 bases remaining between them. Per germline, CDR1 SEHNR and CDR2 FQNEAQ (reference sequence). The CDR3 loop spans 15 amino acids. CDR3 sequence: CASSLFEGSTDTQYF. CDR3 nucleotides: TGTGCCAGCAGCTTATTCGAGGGTAGCACAGATACGCAGTATTTT.

This clonotype was detected a few times. This chain joins TRBV2 and TRBJ1-4, with 11 bases that match TRBD1. Per the germline V gene, CDR1 is SNHLY and CDR2 is FYNNEI. Trimming took 8 bases from V and 3 from J; bases not matched to a gene: 8. The CDR3 runs to 16 residues. CDR3 DNA sequence: TGTGCCAGCTTAGGACAGGGGGCGCCGGCTAATGAAAAACTGTTTTTT. Translating gives CASLGQGAPANEKLFF. Using reference TRBV2 and TRBJ1-4 for the parts outside the CDR3, the full variable domain is EPEVTQTPSHQVTQMGQEVILRCVPISNHLYFYWYRQILGQKVEFLVSFYNNEISEKSEIFDDQFSVERPDGSNFTLKIRSTKLEDSAMYFCASLGQGAPANEKLFFGSGTQLSVL.

In this sample, this clonotype turned up many times. This chain connects TRBV2 to TRBJ2-1; D is perhaps TRBD1 (5 bases). Germline CDR1 and CDR2: SNHLY and FYNNEI. V lost 6 bases and J 8 bases, leaving 5 bases between the germline ends. The CDR3 consists of 10 residues. The CDR3 loop is CASRGHEQFF. DNA for the CDR3: TGTGCCAGCAGGGGGCATGAGCAGTTCTTC.

The V call is TRBV10-2, the J call TRBJ1-1; TRBD1 aligns across 7 bases. V gave up 6 bases and J gave up 0 bases; unmatched junction bases: 7. CDR1 is WSHSY and CDR2 is SAAADI in the germline V gene. This CDR3 has 15 residues. The CDR3 loop reads CASRGRQGMNTEAFF. In DNA, the CDR3 is TGCGCCAGCAGGGGTAGACAGGGAATGAACACTGAAGCTTTCTTT.

In this sample, this clonotype turned up a few times. CDR3 loop: CARGARDGYTF. CDR3 in DNA: TGTGCCAGGGGTGCTCGGGATGGCTACACCTTC. This chain uses TRBV6-5 with TRBJ1-2; no clear D. Germline assignment: CDR1 MNHEY and CDR2 SVGAGI. The V and J ends lost 9 bases and 6 bases respectively, with 11 bases between them. The CDR3 totals 11 residues.

This clonotype was seen more than once but under ten times. The chain combines TRBV7-2 with TRBJ2-5, with 9 bases that match TRBD2. The CDR3 is 15 amino acids. Trimming removed 6 bases from V and 3 bases from J; junction bases left unmatched: 8. Looked up from germline, CDR1 is SGHTA and CDR2 is FQGNSA. In nucleotides, the CDR3 is TGTGCCAGCAGTGCCCGACTAGCGGTTAAAGAGACCCAGTACTTC. This encodes CASSARLAVKETQYF. The variable domain in full, with the rest retrieved from reference TRBV7-2 and TRBJ2-5, is GAGVSQSPSNKVTEKGKDVELRCDPISGHTALYWYRQSLGQGLEFLIYFQGNSAPDKSGLPSDRFSAERTGGSVSTLTIQRTQQEDSAVYLCASSARLAVKETQYFGPGTRLLVL.

This sequence joins TRBV3-1 and TRBJ2-3, with a weak D call TRBD2 (6 bases). The ends were cut back, 6 bases at V and 5 bases at J, with 18 bases in the middle. This CDR3 spans 15 amino acids. In germline, CDR1 is LGHDT, CDR2 YNNKEL (reference sequence). CDR3 in amino acids: CASRRVLAGRDTQYF. As DNA, the CDR3 is TGTGCCAGCAGAAGAGTCCTGGCGGGGCGAGATACGCAGTATTTT.

The chain couples TRBV20-1 to TRBJ1-2; 7 nucleotides align to TRBD1. This CDR3 contains 17 residues. J lost 0 bases, V lost 0 bases, and 10 bases had no gene match. The germline gives CDR1 DFQATT, CDR2 SNEGSKA (reference sequence). CDR3 sequence reads: CSARDPAPQGANYGYTF. DNA of the CDR3: TGCAGTGCTAGAGATCCAGCCCCGCAGGGGGCTAACTATGGCTACACCTTC.

This clonotype showed up many times. The chain combines TRBV12-3 or TRBV12-4 with TRBJ1-5; 12 positions match TRBD1. This CDR3 is built from 16 residues. V lost 6 bases, J lost 4 bases, and 7 bases stayed unmatched. CDR3 residues: CASSHGDRGPNQPQHF. CDR3 nucleotide sequence: TGTGCCAGCAGCCACGGGGACAGGGGGCCAAATCAGCCCCAGCATTTT.

This clonotype was detected a few times. The V call is TRBV10-2, the J call TRBJ2-1; 7 nucleotides align to TRBD1. CDR3 size: 13 residues. J lost 4 bases, V lost 4 bases, and 1 base had no gene match. Germline CDR1 WSHSY, CDR2 SAAADI. The CDR3 sequence: CASSGQGYNEQFF. As DNA, the CDR3 is TGCGCCAGCAGTGGACAGGGTTACAATGAGCAGTTCTTC.

This clonotype was counted many times. The chain employs TRBV4-1 and TRBJ2-1, with unresolved D. Germline V gene lookup returns CDR1 MGHRA and CDR2 YSYEKL. This CDR3 is 14 amino acids long. V lost 0 bases, J lost 6 bases, and 9 bases lay in between. CDR3 nucleotide sequence: TGCGCCAGCAGCCAAGACGAGGTTCTCAATGAGCAGTTCTTC. This encodes CASSQDEVLNEQFF.

This clonotype has just a few counts. This chain joins TRBV6-5 and TRBJ1-5; 7 bases line up with TRBD1. CDR1 and CDR2 (germline): MNHEY, SVGAGI. CDR3 length: 18 residues. The V and J ends lost 6 bases and 7 bases, in that order; junction bases with no gene match: 21. This CDR3 is CASRLDILGTVGSQPQHF. CDR3 sequence (DNA): TGTGCCAGCAGACTCGACATTCTCGGGACAGTCGGTTCACAGCCCCAGCATTTT.

This clonotype has ten or more counts. The V and J genes are TRBV29-1 and TRBJ1-6; 8 bases map to TRBD1. Per the germline V gene, CDR1 is SQVTM and CDR2 is ANQGSEA. V was clipped by 0 bases and J by 4 bases; unmatched bases: 8. The length of the CDR3 is 17 residues. The CDR3 sequence: CSVEDYGTGGYNSPLHF. CDR3 in DNA: TGCAGCGTTGAAGATTATGGGACAGGCGGATATAATTCACCCCTCCACTTT.

There are a few counts of this clonotype. The CDR3 spells CASSEKIRYEQYF. As DNA, the CDR3 is TGCGCCAGCAGTGAGAAGATACGGTACGAGCAGTACTTC. The chain links TRBV10-2 to TRBJ2-7; D not resolved. The CDR3 consists of 13 residues. Per germline, CDR1 WSHSY and CDR2 SAAADI. V lost 2 bases, J lost 4 bases, and 9 bases lay in between.

This clonotype was seen a handful of times. The chain combines TRBV7-9 with TRBJ2-7; 7 nucleotides agree with TRBD2. Germline CDR1 reads SEHNR; CDR2 reads FQNEAQ (reference sequence). The CDR3 covers 15 residues. V dropped 4 bases and J dropped 5; count of bases not matched to a gene: 11. The CDR3 nucleotides are TGTGCCAGCAGCTCCCCCCTAGCGGTGTACAACGAGCAGTACTTC. Translation: CASSSPLAVYNEQYF.

This clonotype appeared many times. The chain has TRBV7-9 and TRBJ2-3; no definite D call. Trimming stripped 4 bases from V and 4 bases from J, with 9 bases between. The CDR3 loop spans 13 amino acids. Germline V lookup: CDR1 SEHNR, CDR2 FQNEAQ (reference sequence). The DNA for the CDR3 is TGTGCCAGCAGCTCCCCCCCGGCAGATACGCAGTATTTT. Amino acids: CASSSPPADTQYF.